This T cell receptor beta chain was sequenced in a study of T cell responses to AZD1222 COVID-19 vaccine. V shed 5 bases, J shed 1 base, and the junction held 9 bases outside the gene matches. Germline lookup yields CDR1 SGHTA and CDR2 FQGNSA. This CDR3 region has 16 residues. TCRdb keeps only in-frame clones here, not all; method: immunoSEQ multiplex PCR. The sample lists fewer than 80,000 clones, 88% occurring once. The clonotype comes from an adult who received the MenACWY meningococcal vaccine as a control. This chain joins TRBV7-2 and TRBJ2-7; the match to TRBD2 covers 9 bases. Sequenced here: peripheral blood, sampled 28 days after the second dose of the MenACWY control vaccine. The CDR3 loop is CASSTWTSAPSYEQYF. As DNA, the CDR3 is TGTGCCAGCAGCACCTGGACTAGCGCGCCGTCCTACGAGCAGTACTTC.